The 29 T cell receptor beta chains reported below all come from one sample, sequenced in a study of response to subunit inactivated influenza vaccine. MiXCR, applied by TCRdb to the RT-PCR reads, yields one record per CDR3 protein. Of 400,000 to 650,000 distinct CDR3 sequences detected, about 7.2% appear once; the ten largest clones hold around 13%. The sequences come from PBMCs from blood, collected around 25 months after vaccination. All receptors derive from a man aged 45-69 years who received an inactivated influenza vaccine.

The chain carries TRBV20-1 and TRBJ2-1, with D tentatively TRBD2 (6 bases). CDR3 size: 14 residues. Trimming removed 5 bases from V and 5 bases from J, with 16 bases in between. From germline, CDR1 is DFQATT and CDR2 SNEGSKA (reference sequence). Here the CDR3 DNA reads TGCAGTGCTGCCCTTTTAGGACTAAACAATGAGCAGTTCTTC. Protein sequence: CSAALLGLNNEQFF.

The chain employs TRBV30 and TRBJ2-1; TRBD1 agrees at 8 bases. The CDR3 runs 13 residues. The germline V gene has CDR1 GTSNPN and CDR2 SVGIG (reference sequence). V lost 3 bases to trimming and J lost 6 bases; unmatched junction nucleotides: 4. The CDR3 nucleotides are TGTGCCTGGAGGCGGACAGGGAGCAATGAGCAGTTCTTC. Its protein product is CAWRRTGSNEQFF.

This clonotype was detected only a few times. The chain joins TRBV7-2 to TRBJ2-1; TRBD1 matches at 8 bases. The CDR3 covers 14 residues. Germline V gene lookup returns CDR1 SGHTA and CDR2 FQGNSA. V shed 0 bases and J 7 bases; nucleotides not matched to a gene: 2. The DNA of the CDR3 is TGTGCCAGCAGCTTAGCGGACAGGGTGAATGAGCAGTTCTTC. It translates to CASSLADRVNEQFF.

Many counts were recorded for this clonotype. The CDR3 nucleotides are TGTGCCAGCTCACCGGGACAGGGAGTCGGGGAGCTGTTTTTT. Translated: CASSPGQGVGELFF. The chain recombines TRBV18 with TRBJ2-2, with 9 positions matching TRBD1. Germline V gene data show CDR1 as KGHSH and CDR2 as LQKENI. This CDR3 spans 14 amino acids. With 3 bases clipped from V and 7 bases from J, the junction kept 3 bases outside the gene matches.

V is TRBV6-2 or TRBV6-3 and J is TRBJ2-1; D not certain. The germline gives CDR1 MNHEY, CDR2 SVGEGT. The V gene lost 2 bases and the J gene lost 0 bases, with 17 bases spanning the gap. The CDR3 is made up of 18 amino acids. The CDR3 DNA is TGTGCCAGCAGTTACCTACGCCGAGTCCCAGTCTCCTACAATGAGCAGTTCTTC. This gives the protein CASSYLRRVPVSYNEQFF.

This sequence joins TRBV4-2 and TRBJ2-6; no clear D gene. The CDR3 runs to 15 residues. Trimming left V 1 base short and J 2 bases short, with 6 bases between. Germline V gene lookup returns CDR1 LGHNA and CDR2 YNFKEQ. Here the CDR3 DNA reads TGTGCCAGCAGCCAAGGCTTCGCTGGGGCCAACGTCCTGACTTTC. This translates into CASSQGFAGANVLTF.

This chain uses TRBV27 with TRBJ2-1; maybe TRBD2 (6 bases). This CDR3 comprises 13 residues. Germline loops: CDR1 MNHEY, CDR2 SMNVEV (reference sequence). Trimming pared 4 bases from V and 5 bases from J, leaving 9 bases between. Here the CDR3 reads CASSWRTNNEQFF. CDR3 nucleotides: TGTGCCAGCAGTTGGAGGACTAACAATGAGCAGTTCTTC.

This clonotype has at least ten counts. The gene calls are TRBV4-2 and TRBJ2-3, with D possibly matching TRBD1 (6 bases). With 1 base removed from V and 2 bases from J, the gap between germline ends came to 7 bases. Germline loops: CDR1 LGHNA, CDR2 YNFKEQ. This CDR3 region has 14 residues. The CDR3 is CASSQGTDTDTQYF. DNA for the CDR3: TGTGCCAGCAGCCAAGGGACAGACACAGATACGCAGTATTTT.

The chain links TRBV12-3 or TRBV12-4 to TRBJ2-2, with 11 bases that match TRBD1. The V gene end was trimmed by 2 bases and the J gene end by 1 base; junction bases not matched to a gene: 12. The CDR3 is 20 amino acids. CDR3 bases: TGTGCCAGCAGTTTATGGGGCCCAATCGGGACAGGGGGGAACACCGGGGAGCTGTTTTTT. Amino acid sequence: CASSLWGPIGTGGNTGELFF.

The chain employs TRBV27 and TRBJ2-7; tentatively, D is TRBD2 (5 bases). Trimming removed 3 bases from V and 2 bases from J, with 14 bases in between. CDR1 is MNHEY and CDR2 is SMNVEV in the germline V gene (reference sequence). This CDR3 contains 15 residues. CDR3 coding DNA: TGTGCCAGCAGTTTTATAGGTAGCGTGACCTACGAGCAGTACTTC. This translates into CASSFIGSVTYEQYF.

This clonotype was observed a few times. The rearrangement uses TRBV9 and TRBJ2-1, with D tentatively TRBD1 (6 bases). This CDR3 is 16 amino acids long. V lost 0 bases and J lost 9, with 19 bases in between. In germline, CDR1 is SGDLS, CDR2 YYNGEE. CDR3 loop: CASSVGGLARGVEQFF. CDR3 in DNA: TGTGCCAGCAGCGTAGGGGGGCTAGCAAGGGGCGTTGAGCAGTTCTTC.

The rearrangement links TRBV5-1 to TRBJ2-3; TRBD1 agrees at 9 bases. This CDR3 region has 15 residues. Germline V gene sequence: CDR1 SGHRS, CDR2 YFSETQ. The V segment lost 1 base and the J segment 4 bases; nucleotides outside the gene matches: 4. The CDR3 here is CASSLFGQGPDTQYF. CDR3 sequence (DNA): TGCGCCAGCAGCTTGTTTGGACAGGGGCCAGATACGCAGTATTTT. The variable domain in full, completed from reference TRBV5-1 and TRBJ2-3, reads KAGVTQTPRYLIKTRGQQVTLSCSPISGHRSVSWYQQTPGQGLQFLFEYFSETQRNKGNFPGRFSGRQFSNSRSEMNVSTLELGDSALYLCASSLFGQGPDTQYFGPGTRLTVL.

This clonotype was seen repeatedly, ten times or more. The genes are TRBV6-5 and TRBJ1-2; 9 nucleotides line up with TRBD1. The CDR3 has 15 amino acids. Trimming removed 4 bases from V and 4 bases from J; junction bases left unmatched: 7. Germline assignment: CDR1 MNHEY and CDR2 SVGAGI. The CDR3 sequence is CASSSMDRGVYGYTF. The CDR3, as DNA: TGTGCCAGCAGTTCGATGGACAGGGGAGTCTATGGCTACACCTTC.

The chain carries TRBV27 and TRBJ1-2; the match to TRBD1 covers 10 bases. Germline CDR1 is MNHEY and CDR2 is SMNVEV (reference sequence). J gave up 2 bases and V 2 bases, and 8 bases lay outside the gene matches. This CDR3 region has 17 residues. CDR3 protein: CASSLRWDRGRNYGYTF. CDR3 bases: TGTGCCAGCAGTTTAAGGTGGGACAGGGGAAGGAACTATGGCTACACCTTC.

The table lists this clonotype with many counts. CDR3 sequence: CASSLYLSRGETQYF. The DNA for the CDR3 is TGTGCCAGCAGTTTATACTTGTCCAGAGGAGAGACCCAGTACTTC. This chain joins TRBV12-3 or TRBV12-4 and TRBJ2-5; D is unresolved. The CDR3 sequence is 15 residues long. V gave up 2 bases and J gave up 4 bases, with 14 bases separating them.

The CDR3 nucleotides are TGTGCCACCAGCAGAGGAGGCGACAGGGGGCACAATCAGCCCCAGCATTTT. It specifies CATSRGGDRGHNQPQHF. The chain joins TRBV15 to TRBJ1-5, with 10 bases aligning to TRBD1. The CDR3 has 17 residues. The V gene's germline CDR1 is LNHNV and CDR2 YYDKDF (reference sequence). The ends lost 1 base at V and 3 bases at J; junction bases unmatched: 6.

For this clonotype: One end of the junction fails to match germline, which may point to a read error. V is TRBV29-1 and J is TRBJ1-4, with TRBD1 as a possible D gene (5 bases). This CDR3 spans 15 amino acids. Germline lookup yields CDR1 SQVTM and CDR2 ANQGSEA. This CDR3 is CSVEGTGTGNEELFF. The CDR3 coding sequence is TGCAGCGTTGAAGGAACCGGGACGGGAAATGAAGAACTGTTTTTT.

The table lists this clonotype with a few counts. The chain carries TRBV5-1 and TRBJ2-7; 7 bases map to TRBD1. Germline-derived CDR1 and CDR2 are SGHRS and YFSETQ. The CDR3 is 15 residues long. Germline trimming cut 3 bases from V and 3 bases from J; bases unmatched to any gene: 9. This CDR3 reads CASSYTGDPFYEQYF. The CDR3 DNA follows: TGCGCCAGCAGCTATACAGGGGATCCTTTCTACGAGCAGTACTTC.

This chain uses TRBV3-1 with TRBJ1-6; D unresolved. Trimming cost V 4 bases and J 4 bases, with 5 bases left between them. The length of the CDR3 is 13 residues. Germline loops: CDR1 LGHDT, CDR2 YNNKEL (reference sequence). The CDR3 loop reads CASSPIYNSPLHF. Written as DNA, the CDR3 is TGTGCCAGCAGCCCCATATATAATTCACCCCTCCACTTT.

In this sample, this clonotype turned up many times. V gene TRBV7-7 combines with J gene TRBJ2-2; D is perhaps TRBD1 (6 bases). V was pared by 5 bases and J by 3 bases, with 10 bases between. In germline, CDR1 is SSHAT, CDR2 FNYEAQ (reference sequence). This CDR3 contains 14 residues. Here the CDR3 DNA reads TGTGCCAGCAGCCCAAAGGGGGACACCGGGGAGCTGTTTTTT. The encoded protein is CASSPKGDTGELFF.

This clonotype has more than one count but fewer than ten. The chain has TRBV6-5 and TRBJ2-4; D call uncertain. Germline V gene lookup returns CDR1 MNHEY and CDR2 SVGAGI. V was pared by 0 bases and J by 4 bases, with 7 bases between. The CDR3 contains 14 residues. CDR3 nucleotide sequence: TGTGCCAGCAGTTACTCGCGTCAGAAAAACATTCAGTACTTC. The encoded protein is CASSYSRQKNIQYF.

This clonotype was detected a few times. The chain couples TRBV12-3 or TRBV12-4 to TRBJ2-7; D might be TRBD1 or TRBD2, each matching 5 bases. CDR3 size: 14 residues. The V and J ends lost 3 bases and 4 bases respectively, with 13 bases between them. The CDR3 region has the DNA TGTGCCAGCAGTTTTCGGGACGGGGCTTACGAGCAGTACTTC. As protein: CASSFRDGAYEQYF.

V is TRBV12-3 or TRBV12-4 and J is TRBJ2-3, with 7 nucleotides matching TRBD2. CDR3 length equals 12 residues. Losses at the gene ends were 4 bases for V and 13 bases for J; bases not matched to a gene: 8. CDR3 in DNA: TGTGCCAGCAGTTCGGGAAGCGGGGCGAAGTATTTT. Protein product: CASSSGSGAKYF.

This clonotype was seen repeatedly, ten times or more. The chain is built from TRBV7-2 and TRBJ2-3, with TRBD2 matching over 8 bases. After removal of 4 bases from V and 4 bases from J, the junction contained 7 bases not matched to a gene. Germline V gene lookup returns CDR1 SGHTA and CDR2 FQGNSA. CDR3 length: 15 residues. The DNA for the CDR3 is TGTGCCAGCAGCTCCTTAGCGGGAAGTCCAGATACGCAGTATTTT. Protein sequence: CASSSLAGSPDTQYF.

The chain recombines TRBV19 with TRBJ2-2; TRBD1 aligns across 8 bases. Looked up from germline, CDR1 is LNHDA and CDR2 is SQIVND (reference sequence). CDR3 length: 16 amino acids. The trim removed 1 base at V and 4 bases at J, leaving 5 bases unmatched. The CDR3 DNA follows: TGTGCCAGTAGTATAGTGCTCACAGGGGGCACCGGGGAGCTGTTTTTT. Amino acids: CASSIVLTGGTGELFF.

The table lists this clonotype with a few counts. The rearrangement joins TRBV18 to TRBJ2-7; 7 nucleotides agree with TRBD2. The CDR3 loop spans 15 amino acids. CDR1 is KGHSH, CDR2 LQKENI, per germline. V trimming: 2 bases; J trimming: 6 bases; junction bases outside the gene matches: 10. This CDR3 is CASSPSRGDYVEQYF. The CDR3 region has the DNA TGTGCCAGCTCACCATCTCGGGGGGACTACGTCGAGCAGTACTTC.

This clonotype occurred many times. J is TRBJ2-7 and V is TRBV9; tentatively, D is TRBD1 (5 bases). V was trimmed by 2 bases and J by 3 bases, leaving 15 bases between them. This CDR3 spans 15 amino acids. The germline V gene has CDR1 SGDLS and CDR2 YYNGEE. CDR3 nucleotides: TGTGCCAGCAGCGTGGATTTGGAGCAGGGCTACGAGCAGTACTTC. Protein: CASSVDLEQGYEQYF.

The V call is TRBV6-5, the J call TRBJ1-2, with a tentative D call TRBD1 (5 bases). The CDR3 sequence is 17 residues long. The V end lost 7 bases, the J end lost 8 bases, and 29 bases lay between the germline ends. Per germline, CDR1 MNHEY and CDR2 SVGAGI. DNA for the CDR3: TGTGCCAGCACCTCGATACGTTACTCCCCAGGGAGGATCGGCTACACCTTC. This translates into CASTSIRYSPGRIGYTF.

The J gene is TRBJ2-5, the V gene TRBV7-2; 8 bases are shared with TRBD2. The CDR3 sequence is 14 residues long. The germline V gene encodes CDR1 SGHTA and CDR2 FQGNSA. The V and J ends lost 5 bases and 3 bases, in that order; junction bases with no gene match: 5. CDR3: CASSPAGLEETQYF. CDR3 nucleotides: TGTGCCAGCAGCCCCGCGGGACTAGAAGAGACCCAGTACTTC.